This TCR beta chain was captured by sequencing in a study of shared clonotypes between healthy human individuals. Details on this clone: The antigen remains undetermined.

In germline, CDR1 is MDHEN, CDR2 SYDVKM. CDR3 length: 15 amino acids. Deletions cut 5 bases from V and 3 bases from J, with 17 bases between. Whole-study results and caveats: Researchers sampled blood only, noting tissue repertoires likely differ.

The sequenced material, unsorted PBMC DNA, was run on ten immunoSEQ deep assay plates. TCRdb's copy holds only in-frame clones and misses some; the assay was immunoSEQ multiplex PCR. The data contain fewer than 600,000 clones, 70% to 80% of them singletons. The chain employs TRBV28 and TRBJ2-7, with D perhaps TRBD2 (6 bases). The sequence derives from a woman aged 35 to 49 in good health. Some clones in this sample may be carry-over from other donors' samples. Sequencing was carried out using PBMCs. The CDR3 bases are TGTGCCAGCAGTACCCTGACCGGGGGTGTCTACGAGCAGTACTTC. It specifies CASSTLTGGVYEQYF. Full variable domain (remainder filled in from reference TRBV28 and TRBJ2-7): DVKVTQSSRYLVKRTGEKVFLECVQDMDHENMFWYRQDPGLGLRLIYFSYDVKMKEKGDIPEGYSVSREKKERFSLILESASTNQTSMYLCASSTLTGGVYEQYFGPGTRLTVT.